What follows are 10 T cell receptor beta chains derived from one specimen sequenced in a study of blood T cell repertoires in COVID-19. The repertoire was sequenced with immunoSEQ multiplex PCR; TCRdb's copy has only in-frame clones and lacks some. The sample carries over 200,000 clones, over 75% recorded once. The source material was peripheral blood. These receptors came from a human donor in a cohort sampled during active COVID-19.

The chain recombines TRBV3-1 (or the pseudogene TRBV3-2) with TRBJ1-6; D gene uncertain. V was cut by 4 bases and J by 1 base, with 11 bases left in between. The germline gives CDR1 LGHDT, CDR2 YNNKEL (reference sequence). The CDR3 spans 16 residues. The CDR3 DNA reads TGTGCCAGCAGCCTCCTACCGGGATCCTATAATTCACCCCTCCACTTT. Amino acids: CASSLLPGSYNSPLHF.

The chain combines TRBV19 with TRBJ2-6; no reliable D call. CDR3 length: 17 residues. V was clipped by 2 bases and J by 0 bases, with 11 bases between them. The germline gives CDR1 LNHDA, CDR2 SQIVND (reference sequence). CDR3 region: CASSISLRSSGANVLTF. CDR3 nucleotide sequence: TGTGCCAGTAGTATATCTTTGAGGAGCTCTGGGGCCAACGTCCTGACTTTC.

V usage is TRBV7-3 and J usage is TRBJ2-3; tentative D call: TRBD1 (8 bases). Germline V gene sequence: CDR1 SGHTA, CDR2 FQGTGA. The CDR3 length is 14 residues. V was trimmed by 6 bases and J by 6 bases, leaving 16 bases between them. The CDR3, as DNA: TGTGCCAGCAGACAGGGGGGGGGCTGGGATACGCAGTATTTT. Its translation is CASRQGGGWDTQYF.

The rearrangement links TRBV5-6 to TRBJ2-7; 7 bases are shared with TRBD1. Germline trimming cut 2 bases from V and 2 bases from J; bases unmatched to any gene: 4. The germline gives CDR1 SGHDT, CDR2 YYEEEE. The CDR3 extends over 14 amino acids. CDR3 in DNA: TGTGCCAGCAGCTTATCGACAGGGACCTACGAGCAGTACTTC. Its protein is CASSLSTGTYEQYF.

This sequence joins TRBV27 and TRBJ2-7, with 8 positions matching TRBD2. V was clipped by 5 bases and J by 1 base; unmatched bases: 10. Germline assignment: CDR1 MNHEY and CDR2 SMNVEV (reference sequence). There are 16 residues in the CDR3. The CDR3 coding sequence is TGTGCCAGCAGTAGCCGTCTAACTAGCGGATCCTACGAGCAGTACTTC. Its protein product is CASSSRLTSGSYEQYF.

The V call is TRBV13, the J call TRBJ1-1; TRBD1 is a possible D gene (6 bases). The length of the CDR3 is 14 residues. CDR1 and CDR2 (germline): PRHDT, FYEKMQ (reference sequence). Trimming left V 5 bases short and J 3 bases short, with 13 bases between. The CDR3 DNA reads as TGTGCCAGCAGCCACAGGGTCGAAGACACTGAAGCTTTCTTT. This translates into CASSHRVEDTEAFF.

The chain is built from TRBV7-2 and TRBJ2-2; 7 bases are a match to TRBD2. The V segment lost 5 bases and the J segment 0 bases; nucleotides outside the gene matches: 6. This CDR3 is built from 16 residues. The germline CDR1 and CDR2 sequences are SGHTA and FQGNSA. For the CDR3, the DNA is TGTGCCAGCAGCCCTAGCGGCAACGCGAACACCGGGGAGCTGTTTTTT. Its translation: CASSPSGNANTGELFF.

The V call is TRBV2, the J call TRBJ2-1; TRBD2 might be the D (5 bases). Germline V CDR1 and CDR2: SNHLY, FYNNEI. V gave up 4 bases and J gave up 4 bases, with 14 bases separating them. This CDR3 has 15 amino acids. The CDR3 sequence is CASSVDFSPYNEQFF. The CDR3 coding sequence is TGTGCCAGCAGTGTGGACTTCTCGCCTTACAATGAGCAGTTCTTC.

This clone has only a few counts. This chain connects TRBV6-5 to TRBJ2-6; D not resolved. The CDR3 length is 16 residues. The ends were cut back, 3 bases at V and 1 base at J, with 10 bases in the middle. Germline-derived CDR1 and CDR2 are MNHEY and SVGAGI. This CDR3 is CASSYLGDSGANVLTF. The CDR3 DNA is TGTGCCAGCAGTTATCTGGGCGATTCTGGGGCCAACGTCCTGACTTTC.

CDR3 nucleotide sequence: TGTGCCAGCAGCCTATATAACGAGCAGTACTTC. Translation gives CASSLYNEQYF. The chain recombines TRBV7-9 with TRBJ2-7; no firm D call. V gave up 5 bases and J gave up 5 bases, with 7 bases separating them. The CDR3 has 11 residues. Germline-derived CDR1 and CDR2 are SEHNR and FQNEAQ (reference sequence).